Listed here are 17 T cell receptor beta chains from one sample, sequenced in a study of T-cell reconstitution after alpha-beta-depleted transplantation in children. A TCRbeta library incorporating unique molecular identifiers was prepared. MiXCR was run by TCRdb on the PCR reads, yielding one entry per CDR3 protein. The sample lists approximately 250,000 distinct CDR3 sequences, about 8.8% occurring once. Sample: PBMCs from the stem cell graft donor, taken from the stem cell graft. Receptor source: a human donor who donated a stem cell graft to a child with SCID.

This clonotype was seen a few times. V and J are TRBV11-2 and TRBJ2-2; 8 nucleotides match TRBD1. Germline lookup yields CDR1 SGHAT and CDR2 FQNNGV. This CDR3 is 14 amino acids long. V lost 5 bases and J lost 8; bases outside the gene matches: 7. CDR3 in DNA: TGTGCCAGCAGCCCCGACAGGGGAGCAGGGGAGCTGTTTTTT. It yields the protein CASSPDRGAGELFF.

This clonotype was observed at least ten times. This sequence joins TRBV18 and TRBJ1-3; a weak D match, TRBD1 (5 bases). This CDR3 is built from 12 residues. Looked up from germline, CDR1 is KGHSH and CDR2 is LQKENI. The V and J ends lost 3 bases and 8 bases respectively, with 8 bases between them. CDR3 nucleotide sequence: TGTGCCAGCTCACCCCGGGGCGACACCATATATTTT. It encodes CASSPRGDTIYF.

This clonotype appeared many times. The gene calls are TRBV20-1 and TRBJ2-1, with 8 positions matching TRBD2. The ends lost 2 bases at V and 0 bases at J; junction bases unmatched: 9. This CDR3 comprises 17 residues. Germline values: CDR1 DFQATT, CDR2 SNEGSKA (reference sequence). The CDR3 protein is CSARLAGSTASYNEQFF. In DNA form, the CDR3 reads TGCAGTGCTAGACTAGCGGGTTCCACGGCCTCCTACAATGAGCAGTTCTTC.

In this sample, this clonotype turned up many times. This rearrangement joins TRBV11-2 to TRBJ2-2; D is possibly TRBD1 or TRBD2 (6 bases each). V lost 5 bases to trimming and J lost 6 bases, with 10 bases between them. Per the germline V gene, CDR1 is SGHAT and CDR2 is FQNNGV. This CDR3 spans 13 amino acids. The CDR3: CASSGGGPGELFF. The CDR3 DNA reads as TGTGCCAGCAGCGGAGGGGGTCCCGGGGAGCTGTTTTTT.

This clonotype appeared many times. V usage is TRBV28 and J usage is TRBJ1-5, with a possible D match to TRBD1 (6 bases). Deletions cut 5 bases from V and 0 bases from J, with 14 bases between. This CDR3 contains 16 residues. From germline, CDR1 is MDHEN and CDR2 SYDVKM. The CDR3 DNA follows: TGTGCCAGCAGTATAGGCAACAGGGTTAGCAATCAGCCCCAGCATTTT. Its protein is CASSIGNRVSNQPQHF.

This clonotype has a count of ten or more. V gene TRBV5-1 combines with J gene TRBJ2-2; D ambiguous. From germline, CDR1 is SGHRS and CDR2 YFSETQ. The V gene lost 2 bases and the J gene lost 4 bases, with 9 bases spanning the gap. The CDR3 runs to 14 residues. The DNA of the CDR3 is TGCGCCAGCAGCTTTGACTTTGGCACCGGGGAGCTGTTTTTT. Translation: CASSFDFGTGELFF. Full variable domain (missing parts from reference TRBV5-1 and TRBJ2-2): KAGVTQTPRYLIKTRGQQVTLSCSPISGHRSVSWYQQTPGQGLQFLFEYFSETQRNKGNFPGRFSGRQFSNSRSEMNVSTLELGDSALYLCASSFDFGTGELFFGEGSRLTVL.

This clonotype appeared many times. The chain recombines TRBV20-1 with TRBJ2-5, with unresolved D. Between the trimmed V and J ends, which lost 3 bases and 3 bases, there was a span of 14 bases. The CDR3 consists of 14 residues. CDR1 and CDR2 from the germline V gene are DFQATT and SNEGSKA (reference sequence). DNA of the CDR3: TGCAGTGCTAGCCCATACGGGCTCGAAGAGACCCAGTACTTC. It is translated as CSASPYGLEETQYF.

At least ten counts were recorded for this clonotype. V is TRBV9 and J is TRBJ2-7; D possibly corresponds to TRBD2 (5 bases). From germline, CDR1 is SGDLS and CDR2 YYNGEE. The CDR3 spans 14 residues. V was cut by 3 bases and J by 3 bases, with 13 bases left in between. The CDR3, as DNA: TGTGCCAGCAGCGGGGATAGGGAGTACTACGAGCAGTACTTC. It encodes CASSGDREYYEQYF. Supplemented by reference TRBV9 and TRBJ2-7, the full variable domain reads DSGVTQTPKHLITATGQRVTLRCSPRSGDLSVYWYQQSLDQGLQFLIQYYNGEERAKGNILERFSAQQFPDLHSELNLSSLELGDSALYFCASSGDREYYEQYFGPGTRLTVT.

This clonotype was found many times. The chain carries TRBV7-2 and TRBJ2-7; either TRBD1 or TRBD2 may supply D (5 bases each). The CDR3 extends over 15 amino acids. Per germline, CDR1 SGHTA and CDR2 FQGNSA. Trimming shortened V by 0 bases and J by 3 bases, and 12 bases separated the two germline ends. This CDR3 is CASSLAFGGFYEQYF. The CDR3 nucleotides read TGTGCCAGCAGCTTAGCGTTTGGGGGTTTCTACGAGCAGTACTTC.

This clonotype was counted many times. The chain is built from TRBV4-1 and TRBJ2-5; D unclear. The CDR3 spans 14 residues. Germline CDR1 reads MGHRA; CDR2 reads YSYEKL. The V end lost 4 bases, the J end lost 2 bases, and 11 bases lay between the germline ends. CDR3 DNA sequence: TGCGCCAGCAGCCCCTGGGCTAGACAAGAGACCCAGTACTTC. It specifies CASSPWARQETQYF.

This clonotype was counted many times. V usage is TRBV5-5 and J usage is TRBJ2-7; D uncertain. This CDR3 has 16 residues. V was cut by 0 bases and J by 1 base, with 14 bases left in between. The germline CDR1 and CDR2 sequences are SGHKS and YYEKEE (reference sequence). CDR3 in amino acids: CASSLAGSVMSYEQYF. CDR3 sequence (DNA): TGTGCCAGCAGCTTGGCCGGGTCCGTAATGTCCTACGAGCAGTACTTC.

This clonotype was recorded at least ten times. This chain connects TRBV29-1 to TRBJ1-2; tentative D call: TRBD1 (5 bases). CDR1 is SQVTM and CDR2 is ANQGSEA in the germline V gene. V was trimmed by 0 bases and J by 6 bases, leaving 17 bases between them. This CDR3 contains 15 residues. The CDR3 sequence is CSVEDRGREKDGYTF. CDR3 DNA: TGCAGCGTTGAAGATCGGGGCAGGGAGAAGGATGGCTACACCTTC.

This clonotype was seen ten or more times. The chain joins TRBV29-1 to TRBJ2-3, with 9 positions matching TRBD1. Trimming took 7 bases from V and 3 from J; bases not matched to a gene: 11. The CDR3 has 15 residues. Germline CDR1 SQVTM, CDR2 ANQGSEA. The CDR3 spells CSGVRGQGGTDTQYF. CDR3 nucleotide sequence: TGCAGCGGCGTGCGGGGACAGGGAGGGACAGATACGCAGTATTTT.

Many counts were recorded for this clonotype. The rearrangement uses TRBV6-5 and TRBJ1-5, with D tentatively TRBD1 (6 bases). Germline CDR1 and CDR2: MNHEY and SVGAGI. CDR3 length equals 15 residues. V lost 2 bases to trimming and J lost 1 base, with 9 bases between them. In nucleotides, the CDR3 is TGTGCCAGCAGTTACACCAGGGGAAGCAATCAGCCCCAGCATTTT. Its protein product is CASSYTRGSNQPQHF.

This clonotype has ten or more counts. V usage is TRBV5-1 and J usage is TRBJ2-5; perhaps TRBD1 as D (6 bases). Germline CDR1 SGHRS, CDR2 YFSETQ. The V end lost 3 bases, the J end lost 5 bases, and 11 bases lay between the germline ends. The CDR3 is made up of 13 amino acids. The CDR3 DNA sequence: TGCGCCAGCAGCTCCGGACAGCGGGAGACCCAGTACTTC. Its translation: CASSSGQRETQYF.

Worth noting for this clonotype: This clone may be a read error of a much larger clone one base away. Because the CDR3 is missing its conserved closing phenylalanine or tryptophan, this is likely a read error. This chain uses TRBV6-5 with TRBJ2-7; D is possibly TRBD1 (6 bases). CDR1 is MNHEY, CDR2 SVGAGI, per germline. This CDR3 is 14 amino acids long. V was shortened by 0 bases and J by 2 bases, with 8 bases between the two germline ends. The CDR3 sequence is CASSYSAGAYEQYL. The CDR3 DNA reads TGTGCCAGCAGTTACTCGGCAGGGGCCTACGAGCAGTACTTA.

The rearrangement joins TRBV5-1 to TRBJ2-2; TRBD1 matches 8 bases. The CDR3 is 18 residues long. The J segment lost 6 bases and the V segment lost 0 bases, leaving 13 bases of the junction unmatched. Germline values: CDR1 SGHRS, CDR2 YFSETQ. The chain's CDR3 is CASSLGFRRDRKAGELFF. The CDR3 bases are TGCGCCAGCAGCTTGGGGTTCCGTCGGGACAGGAAGGCCGGGGAGCTGTTTTTT.